These T cell receptor beta chains were read from a single sample in a study of T cells in Graves' hyperthyroidism and ophthalmopathy. TCRdb analysed the multiplex PCR reads with MiXCR anew, one entry per CDR3 protein. The sample lists 500,000 to 550,000 distinct CDR3 sequences, less than 25% occurring once. Material: blood. These receptors were taken from a man aged 18 to 29 with Graves' hyperthyroidism. CDR3s include the opening cysteine and the closing phenylalanine or tryptophan. The D gene is left open where the match is weak. Part of the rows lack a size; the others show once, few, many or a class for expanded clones.

v_call	d_call	j_call	cdr3_length	clone_size	cdr3_aa	cdr3_nt
TRBV30	-	TRBJ2-7	13	few	CAWRPWGSYEQYF	TGTGCCTGGAGGCCGTGGGGGTCCTACGAGCAGTACTTC
TRBV19	-	TRBJ1-2	14	few	CASIDPGANYGYTF	TGTGCCAGTATTGACCCTGGAGCTAACTATGGCTACACCTTC
TRBV25-1	-	TRBJ2-2	11	many	CASRDAGELFF	TGTGCCAGCAGGGATGCCGGGGAGCTGTTTTTT
TRBV18	-	TRBJ1-2	15	-	CASSPLAGRDYGYTF	TGTGCCAGCTCACCATTGGCAGGGAGAGATTATGGCTACACCTTC
TRBV7-2	TRBD2	TRBJ2-4	15	-	CASSSGTRAGNIQYF	TGTGCCAGCAGCTCAGGGACTAGAGCGGGGAACATTCAGTACTTC
TRBV15	TRBD2	TRBJ2-7	16	many	CATSRDRGGPPYEQYF	TGTGCCACCAGCAGAGATCGGGGGGGGCCGCCATACGAGCAGTACTTC
TRBV12-3/TRBV12-4	TRBD1	TRBJ2-5	15	few	CASGLSGQGPKTQYF	TGTGCCAGCGGCCTTTCGGGACAGGGGCCCAAGACCCAGTACTTC
TRBV6-1	TRBD1	TRBJ1-5	15	-	CASGRTGVSNQPQHF	TGTGCCAGCGGACGCACAGGGGTTAGCAATCAGCCCCAGCATTTT
TRBV13	TRBD1	TRBJ1-2	15	many	CASSLDAGGAYGYTF	TGTGCCAGCAGCTTAGACGCAGGGGGGGCCTATGGCTACACCTTC
TRBV15	-	TRBJ2-3	17	many	CATSRSGPPRSTDTQYF	TGTGCCACCAGCAGATCAGGGCCGCCCCGCAGCACAGATACGCAGTATTTT
TRBV11-2	-	TRBJ2-4	15	-	CASSLVRIAKNIQYF	TGTGCCAGCAGCTTAGTACGGATAGCCAAAAACATTCAGTACTTC
TRBV4-3	TRBD2	TRBJ2-7	16	-	CASSQEGASGSNEQYF	TGCGCCAGCAGCCAAGAAGGGGCTAGCGGGAGCAACGAGCAGTACTTC
TRBV5-5	TRBD1	TRBJ1-2	16	few	CASSMEGDRSVYGYTF	TGTGCCAGCAGCATGGAGGGGGACAGGTCCGTCTATGGCTACACCTTC
TRBV12-3/TRBV12-4	-	TRBJ1-1	14	many	CANSLNRGKGPAFF	TGTGCCAACAGTCTAAATAGAGGGAAAGGCCCAGCTTTCTTT
TRBV5-1	-	TRBJ1-5	13	many	CASSLDVNQPQHF	TGCGCCAGCAGCTTGGATGTCAATCAGCCCCAGCATTTT
TRBV12-3/TRBV12-4	TRBD1	TRBJ2-5	15	many	CASNSRQGWAETQYF	TGTGCCAGCAACTCAAGACAGGGATGGGCAGAGACCCAGTACTTC
TRBV12-3/TRBV12-4	TRBD1	TRBJ1-1	12	few	CASSRQGARAFF	TGTGCCAGCAGTCGACAGGGGGCAAGAGCTTTCTTT